A single sample gave rise to the 20 T cell receptor beta chains below, sequenced in a study of CD8 T cells in ankylosing spondylitis (dated by TCRdb to 2017 to 2019). Library method: 5' RACE. The sequencer was an Illumina HiSeq 2500. TCRdb handled the public reads itself, with Q25 trimming in fastp and clone calling in MiXCR, and kept productive beta chains. Every CDR3 protein is listed once, alongside the most common genes and DNA of its rows. The sample table contains about 240,000 distinct CDR3 sequences; only one count was recorded for approximately 9% of them. About 6.5% of the sample is taken by the ten largest. Sequencing was carried out using blood, either unsorted or a sorted T cell fraction (not recorded which). The receptors were sampled from a male donor with ankylosing spondylitis or in good health (not recorded which).

The sample holds many counts of this clonotype. The rearrangement uses TRBV20-1 and TRBJ1-4; no clear D gene. The V gene lost 7 bases and the J gene lost 2 bases, with 8 bases spanning the gap. CDR1 DFQATT and CDR2 SNEGSKA come from the germline V gene (reference sequence). This CDR3 has 12 residues. CDR3 coding DNA: TGCAGTGGAGTAGGGACTAATGAAAAACTGTTTTTT. Its translation is CSGVGTNEKLFF.

This chain connects TRBV7-9 to TRBJ2-1; D unclear. Trimming stripped 5 bases from V and 15 bases from J, with 11 bases between. Germline loops: CDR1 SEHNR, CDR2 FQNEAQ (reference sequence). This CDR3 has 10 residues. DNA of the CDR3: TGTGCCAGCAGCGCCCCCGAGTGGTTCTTC. It codes for CASSAPEWFF.

This clonotype has ten or more counts. This chain connects TRBV7-2 to TRBJ1-2; D is unresolved. V was trimmed by 7 bases and J by 1 base, leaving 10 bases between them. The CDR3 spans 13 residues. The germline V gene has CDR1 SGHTA and CDR2 FQGNSA. This CDR3 reads CASNLRVNYGYTF. The CDR3 bases are TGTGCCAGCAACCTCCGGGTTAACTATGGCTACACCTTC.

The chain recombines TRBV6-5 with TRBJ1-1; D perhaps matches TRBD1 (6 bases). The CDR3 sequence is 14 residues long. Trimming took off 4 bases at V and 1 base at J, with 10 bases between the two ends. Per the germline V gene, CDR1 is MNHEY and CDR2 is SVGAGI. CDR3 protein: CASSSSGENTEAFF. CDR3 DNA: TGTGCCAGCAGTTCCTCAGGGGAGAACACTGAAGCTTTCTTT.

The rearrangement links TRBV7-9 to TRBJ1-4; no clear D. The V and J ends lost 0 bases and 4 bases respectively, with 9 bases between them. The germline gives CDR1 SEHNR, CDR2 FQNEAQ (reference sequence). The CDR3 totals 15 residues. CDR3 DNA sequence: TGTGCCAGCAGCTTAGCTCGGTGGGGTAATGAAAAACTGTTTTTT. Its translation: CASSLARWGNEKLFF.

V usage is TRBV7-8 and J usage is TRBJ2-7, with D perhaps TRBD2 (6 bases). The germline gives CDR1 SGHVS, CDR2 FQNEAQ. The CDR3 loop spans 14 amino acids. The V end lost 3 bases, the J end lost 2 bases, and 11 bases lay between the germline ends. CDR3 nucleotide sequence: TGTGCCAGCAGCTTGGAGCGGGCCACCTACGAGCAGTACTTC. Its protein is CASSLERATYEQYF.

The rearrangement links TRBV29-1 to TRBJ2-3; D is uncertain. CDR3 length: 13 amino acids. CDR1 and CDR2 (germline): SQVTM, ANQGSEA. V was cut by 6 bases and J by 11 bases, with 21 bases left in between. CDR3 DNA sequence: TGCAGCGTCCTTCCGTCGGTGGGGTTGAAGCAGTATTTT. This gives the protein CSVLPSVGLKQYF.

This clonotype was observed at least ten times. The chain joins TRBV11-2 to TRBJ2-1, with 9 bases matching TRBD2. Germline CDR1 SGHAT, CDR2 FQNNGV. V lost 1 base and J lost 4; bases outside the gene matches: 5. This CDR3 is built from 16 residues. CDR3 DNA sequence: TGTGCCAGCAGCTTAGCCGGACTAGCGAAATACAATGAGCAGTTCTTC. Translation: CASSLAGLAKYNEQFF.

The chain joins TRBV5-1 to TRBJ2-1; 7 bases are shared with TRBD2. Looked up from germline, CDR1 is SGHRS and CDR2 is YFSETQ. The CDR3 runs to 15 residues. Trimming took 0 bases from V and 10 from J; bases not matched to a gene: 10. The CDR3 region is CASSLALSGGDEQFF. The CDR3 nucleotides are TGCGCCAGCAGCTTGGCCCTGTCGGGGGGAGACGAGCAGTTCTTC.

The CDR3 region has the DNA TGTGCCAGCAGCAAGACAGGGGGCTGGCGGTACTTC. This sequence encodes CASSKTGGWRYF. The chain uses TRBV5-6 and TRBJ2-4; 10 nucleotides align to TRBD1. The CDR3 totals 12 residues. V dropped 4 bases and J dropped 15; count of bases not matched to a gene: 7. CDR1 SGHDT and CDR2 YYEEEE come from the germline V gene. The full variable domain, its missing parts supplied by reference TRBV5-6 and TRBJ2-4, is DAGVTQSPTHLIKTRGQQVTLRCSPKSGHDTVSWYQQALGQGPQFIFQYYEEEERQRGNFPDRFSGHQFPNYSSELNVNALLLGDSALYLCASSKTGGWRYFGAGTRLSVL.

This clonotype was counted ten times or more. One end of the junction fails to match germline, which may point to a read error. J is TRBJ2-5 and V is TRBV7-7; maybe TRBD1 (6 bases). This CDR3 comprises 14 residues. From germline, CDR1 is SSHAT and CDR2 FNYEAQ (reference sequence). The DNA of the CDR3 is TGTGCTAGCAGCCTGACAGGCCGCCAAGAGACCCAGTACTTC. This translates into CASSLTGRQETQYF.

This clonotype was seen ten or more times. The V gene is TRBV7-8, the J gene TRBJ2-5; 9 bases line up with TRBD1. CDR3 size: 19 residues. CDR1 and CDR2 (germline): SGHVS, FQNEAQ. The trim removed 5 bases at V and 2 bases at J, leaving 18 bases unmatched. CDR3 protein: CASSDYGTGSVVLQETQYF. The CDR3 nucleotides read TGTGCCAGCAGCGACTATGGGACAGGGAGTGTTGTGCTACAAGAGACCCAGTACTTC.

This chain connects TRBV9 to TRBJ1-4; D is possibly TRBD1 (6 bases). V lost 3 bases, J lost 4 bases, and 10 bases lay in between. The CDR3 has 14 amino acids. Per the germline V gene, CDR1 is SGDLS and CDR2 is YYNGEE. CDR3 in amino acids: CASSEDSLNEKLFF. The CDR3 bases are TGTGCCAGCAGCGAGGACAGCCTTAATGAAAAACTGTTTTTT.

This clonotype showed up many times. This chain uses TRBV7-9 with TRBJ1-1; D gene unclear. This CDR3 has 16 amino acids. V lost 1 base to trimming and J lost 5 bases, with 17 bases between them. CDR1 is SEHNR and CDR2 is FQNEAQ in the germline V gene (reference sequence). CDR3 coding DNA: TGTGCCAGCAGCTTAGGCCGGGAGGTAGGAAGGACTGAAGCTTTCTTT. It is translated as CASSLGREVGRTEAFF.

This clonotype was detected many times. This rearrangement joins TRBV7-9 to TRBJ1-5; unclear D gene. Germline CDR1 is SEHNR and CDR2 is FQNEAQ (reference sequence). Trimming pared 3 bases from V and 5 bases from J, leaving 8 bases between. This CDR3 has 13 amino acids. Here the CDR3 DNA reads TGTGCCAGCAGCTTCGTCGGTGATCAGCCCCAGCATTTT. It specifies CASSFVGDQPQHF. The variable domain in full, completed from reference TRBV7-9 and TRBJ1-5, reads DTGVSQNPRHKITKRGQNVTFRCDPISEHNRLYWYRQTLGQGPEFLTYFQNEAQLEKSRLLSDRFSAERPKGSFSTLEIQRTEQGDSAMYLCASSFVGDQPQHFGDGTRLSIL.

This clonotype showed up many times. V gene TRBV29-1 combines with J gene TRBJ2-5, with a possible D match to TRBD1 (6 bases). Trimming pared 1 base from V and 4 bases from J, leaving 10 bases between. Germline lookup yields CDR1 SQVTM and CDR2 ANQGSEA. The CDR3 is 13 residues long. CDR3 residues: CSVEAGQRETQYF. In nucleotides, the CDR3 is TGCAGCGTTGAAGCGGGACAAAGAGAGACCCAGTACTTC.

This clonotype occurred many times. V and J are TRBV29-1 and TRBJ1-2; D perhaps matches TRBD1 (5 bases). From germline, CDR1 is SQVTM and CDR2 ANQGSEA. With 4 bases removed from V and 4 bases from J, the gap between germline ends came to 16 bases. The CDR3 covers 14 residues. The CDR3 loop is CSVGGFRDGYGYTF. The CDR3 DNA follows: TGCAGCGTTGGGGGGTTCAGGGACGGCTATGGCTACACCTTC.

CDR3: CASSFDLAGAVDTQYF. CDR3 DNA: TGCGCCAGCAGCTTCGACCTAGCGGGAGCAGTAGATACGCAGTATTTT. The chain has TRBV5-1 and TRBJ2-3, with 10 nucleotides matching TRBD2. This CDR3 has 16 residues. V trimming: 2 bases; J trimming: 5 bases; junction bases outside the gene matches: 8. Per germline, CDR1 SGHRS and CDR2 YFSETQ.

This clonotype was counted many times. The chain carries TRBV20-1 and TRBJ1-2, with 7 bases that match TRBD1. The CDR3 loop spans 12 amino acids. Germline V gene data show CDR1 as DFQATT and CDR2 as SNEGSKA (reference sequence). Germline trimming cut 6 bases from V and 6 bases from J; bases unmatched to any gene: 7. The CDR3 nucleotides are TGCAGTGCCCACAGGGGTGGTGATGGCTACACCTTC. Translating it yields CSAHRGGDGYTF.

In this sample, this clonotype turned up many times. This chain uses TRBV7-9 with TRBJ2-1; 8 bases are shared with TRBD1. Germline-derived CDR1 and CDR2 are SEHNR and FQNEAQ (reference sequence). The CDR3 is 17 amino acids. V was clipped by 4 bases and J by 0 bases; unmatched bases: 8. The CDR3 coding sequence is TGTGCCAGCAGCTCCTACAGGGGGACATTCTCCTACAATGAGCAGTTCTTC. Its protein is CASSSYRGTFSYNEQFF. Filled out from reference TRBV7-9 and TRBJ2-1, the complete variable domain reads DTGVSQNPRHKITKRGQNVTFRCDPISEHNRLYWYRQTLGQGPEFLTYFQNEAQLEKSRLLSDRFSAERPKGSFSTLEIQRTEQGDSAMYLCASSSYRGTFSYNEQFFGPGTRLTVL.